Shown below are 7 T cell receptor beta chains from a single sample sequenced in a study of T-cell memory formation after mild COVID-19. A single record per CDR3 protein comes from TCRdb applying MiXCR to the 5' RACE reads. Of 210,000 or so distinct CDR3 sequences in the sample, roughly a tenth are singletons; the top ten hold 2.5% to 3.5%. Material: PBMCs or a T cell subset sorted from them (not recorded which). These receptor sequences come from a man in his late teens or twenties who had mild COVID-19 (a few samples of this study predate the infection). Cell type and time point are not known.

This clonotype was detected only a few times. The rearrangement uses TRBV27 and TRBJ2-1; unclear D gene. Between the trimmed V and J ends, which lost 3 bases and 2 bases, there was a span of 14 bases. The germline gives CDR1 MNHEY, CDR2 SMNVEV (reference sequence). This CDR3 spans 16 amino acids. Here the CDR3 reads CASSFLGERPYNEQFF. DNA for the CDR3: TGTGCCAGCAGTTTCTTAGGAGAAAGGCCCTACAATGAGCAGTTCTTC.

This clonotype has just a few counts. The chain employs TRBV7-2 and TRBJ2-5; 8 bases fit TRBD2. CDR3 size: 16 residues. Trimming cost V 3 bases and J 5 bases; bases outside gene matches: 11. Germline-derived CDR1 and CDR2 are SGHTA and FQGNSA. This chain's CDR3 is CASSLYGRGGRETQYF. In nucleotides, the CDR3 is TGTGCCAGCAGCTTGTATGGACGGGGGGGCCGCGAGACCCAGTACTTC.

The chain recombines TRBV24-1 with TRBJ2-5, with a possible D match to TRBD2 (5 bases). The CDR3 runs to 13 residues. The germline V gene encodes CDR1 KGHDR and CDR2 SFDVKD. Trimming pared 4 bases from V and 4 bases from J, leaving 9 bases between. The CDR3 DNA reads TGTGCCACCAGTGAGGGGAGCGGAGAGACCCAGTACTTC. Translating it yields CATSEGSGETQYF.

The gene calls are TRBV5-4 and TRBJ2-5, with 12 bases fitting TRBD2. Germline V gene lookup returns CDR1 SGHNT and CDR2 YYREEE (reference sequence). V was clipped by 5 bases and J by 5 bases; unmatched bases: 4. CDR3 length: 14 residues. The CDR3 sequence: CASRLAGGRETQYF. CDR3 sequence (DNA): TGTGCCAGCAGACTAGCGGGGGGCCGGGAGACCCAGTACTTC.

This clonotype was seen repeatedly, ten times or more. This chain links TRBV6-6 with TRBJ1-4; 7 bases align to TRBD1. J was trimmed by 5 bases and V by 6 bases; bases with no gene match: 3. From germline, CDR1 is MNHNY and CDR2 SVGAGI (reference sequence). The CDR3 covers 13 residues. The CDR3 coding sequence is TGTGCCAGCAGGACAGGGCCGAATGAAAAACTGTTTTTT. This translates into CASRTGPNEKLFF.

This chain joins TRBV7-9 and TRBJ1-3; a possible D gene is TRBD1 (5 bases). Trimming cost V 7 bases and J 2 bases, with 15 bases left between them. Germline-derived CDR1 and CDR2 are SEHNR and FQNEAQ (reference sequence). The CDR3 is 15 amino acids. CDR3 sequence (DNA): TGTGCCAGCACCTCAGGGAGGGGTACTGGAAACACCATATATTTT. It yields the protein CASTSGRGTGNTIYF.

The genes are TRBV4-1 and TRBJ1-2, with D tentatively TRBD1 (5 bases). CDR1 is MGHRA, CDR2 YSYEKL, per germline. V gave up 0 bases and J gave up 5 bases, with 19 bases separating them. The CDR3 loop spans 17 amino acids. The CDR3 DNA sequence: TGCGCCAGCAGCCAAGACAGGGTAGCAGTCGAGAAGTATGGCTACACCTTC. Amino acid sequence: CASSQDRVAVEKYGYTF.